One and the same sample provided the 29 T cell receptor beta chains below, sequenced in a study of cytomegalovirus exposure and HLA in healthy donors. Primers: 60 Vbeta forward and 13 Jbeta reverse. The protocol was immunoSEQ multiplex PCR, while the TCRdb copy is restricted to in-frame clones and leaves out a portion. The sample yields tens of thousands of clones, around three quarters seen once. The sequencing input was PBMCs. The receptor source for this set is a man in his thirties or forties in good health and CMV-seronegative.

The chain links TRBV19 to TRBJ1-1; a possible D gene is TRBD1 (6 bases). CDR3 size: 14 residues. CDR1 is LNHDA and CDR2 is SQIVND in the germline V gene (reference sequence). Trimming left V 7 bases short and J 4 bases short, with 16 bases between. This chain's CDR3 is CASNLAGGATEAFF. The CDR3, as DNA: TGTGCCAGTAACCTCGCGGGGGGGGCCACTGAAGCTTTCTTT.

The chain joins TRBV7-3 to TRBJ2-3, with 9 bases matching TRBD1. Germline V lookup: CDR1 SGHTA, CDR2 FQGTGA. The V segment lost 4 bases and the J segment 1 base; nucleotides outside the gene matches: 3. The CDR3 contains 15 residues. The CDR3: CASSSRQGGTDTQYF. DNA for the CDR3: TGTGCCAGCAGCTCGCGACAGGGGGGCACAGATACGCAGTATTTT.

The genes are TRBV5-6 and TRBJ2-7, with TRBD2 identical over 10 bases. The V gene's germline CDR1 is SGHDT and CDR2 YYEEEE. The J segment lost 3 bases and the V segment lost 4 bases, leaving 7 bases of the junction unmatched. The CDR3 spans 15 residues. For the CDR3, the DNA is TGTGCCAGCAGCGAAAGCGGGAGGGCCGGCTACGAGCAGTACGTC. Its translation: CASSESGRAGYEQYV.

The gene calls are TRBV6-1 and TRBJ2-6; TRBD1 agrees at 10 bases. V shed 4 bases, J shed 3 bases, and the junction held 3 bases outside the gene matches. This CDR3 has 16 residues. The germline V gene encodes CDR1 MNHNS and CDR2 SASEGT. CDR3 residues: CASSGGQGFGANVLTF. In nucleotides, the CDR3 is TGTGCCAGCAGTGGGGGACAGGGGTTTGGGGCCAACGTCCTGACTTTC.

The chain links TRBV5-1 to TRBJ1-5; 7 bases line up with TRBD1. The V gene's germline CDR1 is SGHRS and CDR2 YFSETQ. J lost 4 bases, V lost 4 bases, and 5 bases had no gene match. The CDR3 has 14 amino acids. CDR3 DNA: TGCGCCAGCAGCCCGGGACAGATGAATCAGCCCCAGCATTTT. This sequence encodes CASSPGQMNQPQHF.

J is TRBJ2-1 and V is TRBV5-1; 14 nucleotides align to TRBD2. Germline V gives CDR1 SGHRS, CDR2 YFSETQ. Trimming cost V 2 bases and J 7 bases; bases outside gene matches: 8. CDR3 size: 17 residues. This chain's CDR3 is CASSLFGTSGSLNEQFF. In DNA, the CDR3 is TGCGCCAGCAGCTTATTTGGGACTAGCGGGAGTCTGAATGAGCAGTTCTTC. Full variable domain (rest looked up from reference TRBV5-1 and TRBJ2-1): KAGVTQTPRYLIKTRGQQVTLSCSPISGHRSVSWYQQTPGQGLQFLFEYFSETQRNKGNFPGRFSGRQFSNSRSEMNVSTLELGDSALYLCASSLFGTSGSLNEQFFGPGTRLTVL.

V usage is TRBV12-5 and J usage is TRBJ2-2, with TRBD1 matching over 7 bases. CDR3 length: 15 residues. Losses at the gene ends were 2 bases for V and 4 bases for J; bases not matched to a gene: 4. Germline CDR1 LGHNT, CDR2 FRNRAP. CDR3 residues: CASGLSAGGTGELFF. In nucleotides, the CDR3 is TGTGCTAGTGGTTTGTCGGCAGGGGGCACCGGGGAGCTGTTTTTT.

The gene calls are TRBV19 and TRBJ1-1; 8 nucleotides agree with TRBD1. There are 12 residues in the CDR3. J gave up 1 base and V 10 bases, and 2 bases lay outside the gene matches. Germline values: CDR1 LNHDA, CDR2 SQIVND (reference sequence). The CDR3 loop reads CATGTGNTEAFF. In DNA form, the CDR3 reads TGTGCCACCGGGACAGGGAACACTGAAGCTTTCTTT.

This clone occurred a few times. The chain combines TRBV5-6 with TRBJ1-4, with D possibly being TRBD1 (5 bases). Between the trimmed V and J ends, which lost 0 bases and 4 bases, there was a span of 7 bases. Germline CDR1 SGHDT, CDR2 YYEEEE. This CDR3 has 14 amino acids. CDR3 protein: CASSLEGYNEKLFF. Written as DNA, the CDR3 is TGTGCCAGCAGCTTGGAGGGGTATAATGAAAAACTGTTTTTT. Full variable domain (missing parts from reference TRBV5-6 and TRBJ1-4): DAGVTQSPTHLIKTRGQQVTLRCSPKSGHDTVSWYQQALGQGPQFIFQYYEEEERQRGNFPDRFSGHQFPNYSSELNVNALLLGDSALYLCASSLEGYNEKLFFGSGTQLSVL.

V gene TRBV11-3 combines with J gene TRBJ1-6; D not certain. The germline gives CDR1 SGHNT, CDR2 YENEEA. Trimming pared 4 bases from V and 6 bases from J, leaving 7 bases between. The CDR3 is made up of 13 amino acids. The CDR3 region is CASSSSLNSPLHF. In DNA, the CDR3 is TGTGCCAGCAGCTCTTCACTTAATTCACCCCTCCACTTT.

This clone was picked up a small number of times. The chain employs TRBV4-1 and TRBJ2-5; D gene unclear. V was shortened by 3 bases and J by 5 bases, with 10 bases between the two germline ends. Germline V lookup: CDR1 MGHRA, CDR2 YSYEKL. This CDR3 contains 13 residues. CDR3 loop: CASSHLGDETQYF. The CDR3 DNA sequence: TGCGCCAGCAGCCATCTAGGAGACGAGACCCAGTACTTC.

The chain recombines TRBV29-1 with TRBJ1-2; 12 nucleotides agree with TRBD1. This CDR3 region has 17 residues. Germline values: CDR1 SQVTM, CDR2 ANQGSEA. The J segment lost 3 bases and the V segment lost 2 bases, leaving 10 bases of the junction unmatched. This chain's CDR3 is CSVEPRDRGREYYGYTF. The DNA of the CDR3 is TGCAGCGTTGAACCCCGGGACAGGGGGCGAGAGTACTATGGCTACACCTTC.

This chain joins TRBV15 and TRBJ1-1, with TRBD1 matching over 7 bases. CDR1 LNHNV and CDR2 YYDKDF come from the germline V gene (reference sequence). The CDR3 has 16 residues. The junction had 8 bases not matched to a gene; V was cut back by 0 bases and J by 4 bases. CDR3 loop: CATSRDYDRVGTEAFF. DNA of the CDR3: TGTGCCACCAGCAGAGATTACGACAGGGTGGGCACTGAAGCTTTCTTT. The full variable domain, with the rest looked up from reference TRBV15 and TRBJ1-1, is DAMVIQNPRYQVTQFGKPVTLSCSQTLNHNVMYWYQQKSSQAPKLLFHYYDKDFNNEADTPDNFQSRRPNTSFCFLDIRSPGLGDTAMYLCATSRDYDRVGTEAFFGQGTRLTVV.

The chain combines TRBV5-1 with TRBJ2-3, with 8 bases aligning to TRBD2. CDR3 size: 16 residues. J gave up 2 bases and V 0 bases, and 5 bases lay outside the gene matches. The germline gives CDR1 SGHRS, CDR2 YFSETQ. CDR3: CASSLVLAGHTDTQYF. DNA of the CDR3: TGCGCCAGCAGCTTGGTGTTAGCGGGACACACAGATACGCAGTATTTT.

V is TRBV19 and J is TRBJ1-1; D uncertain. V gave up 3 bases and J gave up 3 bases, with 11 bases separating them. The germline CDR1 and CDR2 sequences are LNHDA and SQIVND (reference sequence). The CDR3 covers 14 residues. The CDR3 sequence is CASSIDSTDTEAFF. The CDR3 coding sequence is TGTGCCAGTAGTATCGATAGTACGGACACTGAAGCTTTCTTT.

This sequence joins TRBV4-1 and TRBJ2-1; a weak D match, TRBD1 (5 bases). V lost 4 bases, J lost 6 bases, and 10 bases lay in between. Germline lookup yields CDR1 MGHRA and CDR2 YSYEKL. The CDR3 sequence is 13 residues long. CDR3 DNA: TGCGCCAGCAGCCTAGACAGTACCAATGAGCAGTTCTTC. As protein: CASSLDSTNEQFF.

This rearrangement joins TRBV6-6 to TRBJ2-1, with 8 nucleotides matching TRBD2. The trim removed 3 bases at V and 5 bases at J, leaving 6 bases unmatched. CDR3 length: 15 residues. CDR1 is MNHNY, CDR2 SVGAGI, per germline (reference sequence). For the CDR3, the DNA is TGTGCCAGCAGTTATCGAGCGGGGGCCCACAATGAGCAGTTCTTC. Amino acids: CASSYRAGAHNEQFF.

The chain is built from TRBV10-1 and TRBJ2-2; 9 bases are shared with TRBD2. This CDR3 region has 16 residues. Per the germline V gene, CDR1 is WNHNN and CDR2 is SYGVQD (reference sequence). V dropped 4 bases and J dropped 2; count of bases not matched to a gene: 5. CDR3 in DNA: TGCGCCAGCAGTGTGTCTAGCGGGAAAAACACCGGGGAGCTGTTTTTT. Protein sequence: CASSVSSGKNTGELFF.

This clone has only a few counts. The J gene is TRBJ2-7, the V gene TRBV6-6; the match to TRBD1 covers 10 bases. This CDR3 is built from 13 residues. Germline V lookup: CDR1 MNHNY, CDR2 SVGAGI (reference sequence). Germline trimming cut 6 bases from V and 6 bases from J; bases unmatched to any gene: 5. The CDR3: CASSDRGPLEQYF. DNA for the CDR3: TGTGCCAGCAGCGACAGGGGGCCCCTCGAGCAGTACTTC.

The V call is TRBV20-1, the J call TRBJ1-1; maybe TRBD1 (5 bases). From germline, CDR1 is DFQATT and CDR2 SNEGSKA (reference sequence). This CDR3 is 11 amino acids long. V dropped 6 bases and J dropped 3 bases, with 8 bases sitting between them. CDR3 residues: CSASRDTEAFF. In nucleotides, the CDR3 is TGCAGTGCCTCCAGGGACACTGAAGCTTTCTTT.

The gene calls are TRBV28 and TRBJ1-2; no firm D call. The ends were cut back, 5 bases at V and 7 bases at J, with 8 bases in the middle. The CDR3 sequence is 11 residues long. Germline loops: CDR1 MDHEN, CDR2 SYDVKM. The CDR3 DNA reads as TGTGCCAGCAGTCCCAGTTCTGGCTACACCTTC. This gives the protein CASSPSSGYTF.

The J gene is TRBJ2-7, the V gene TRBV6-5, with 8 bases lining up with TRBD1. This CDR3 has 15 amino acids. Germline CDR1 MNHEY, CDR2 SVGAGI. The trim removed 0 bases at V and 5 bases at J, leaving 6 bases unmatched. The CDR3 DNA is TGTGCCAGCAGTTACTCGAGAGACAGGGGCGACGAGCAGTACTTC. Encoded protein: CASSYSRDRGDEQYF.

CDR3 nucleotide sequence: TGTGCCAGTAGTATACCGGGAGGCGGCGGACCCCAAGCTTTCTTT. This gives the protein CASSIPGGGGPQAFF. This chain joins TRBV19 and TRBJ1-1, with D uncertain. V was shortened by 2 bases and J by 9 bases, with 19 bases between the two germline ends. CDR1 LNHDA and CDR2 SQIVND come from the germline V gene (reference sequence). CDR3 size: 15 residues.

The V gene is TRBV7-9, the J gene TRBJ2-1, with TRBD2 identical over 7 bases. The CDR3 consists of 17 residues. V shed 5 bases, J shed 5 bases, and the junction held 15 bases outside the gene matches. The germline V gene has CDR1 SEHNR and CDR2 FQNEAQ (reference sequence). The CDR3 DNA sequence: TGTGCCAGCAGCATAAAAGTCGTTTCTAGCGGAAACAATGAGCAGTTCTTC. Translated: CASSIKVVSSGNNEQFF.

This clone was found a few times. This chain joins TRBV5-6 and TRBJ1-1; 7 nucleotides agree with TRBD1. The CDR3 contains 15 residues. The V segment lost 4 bases and the J segment 1 base; nucleotides outside the gene matches: 7. Germline lookup yields CDR1 SGHDT and CDR2 YYEEEE. The chain's CDR3 is CASSRHRGENTEAFF. Written as DNA, the CDR3 is TGTGCCAGCAGCAGACACAGGGGAGAGAACACTGAAGCTTTCTTT. Full variable domain (remainder filled in from reference TRBV5-6 and TRBJ1-1): DAGVTQSPTHLIKTRGQQVTLRCSPKSGHDTVSWYQQALGQGPQFIFQYYEEEERQRGNFPDRFSGHQFPNYSSELNVNALLLGDSALYLCASSRHRGENTEAFFGQGTRLTVV.

The chain has TRBV19 and TRBJ1-2, with D hard to call. Germline-derived CDR1 and CDR2 are LNHDA and SQIVND (reference sequence). This CDR3 is built from 13 residues. Trimming removed 9 bases at V and 8 bases at J, with 19 bases between. CDR3 in amino acids: CASEQTAPGGYTF. The CDR3 coding sequence is TGTGCCAGCGAACAAACAGCCCCCGGAGGCTACACCTTC.

This clone was seen a handful of times. The rearrangement uses TRBV6-5 and TRBJ1-1; TRBD1 aligns across 8 bases. The V gene end was trimmed by 5 bases and the J gene end by 9 bases; junction bases not matched to a gene: 5. Germline values: CDR1 MNHEY, CDR2 SVGAGI. The CDR3 sequence is 12 residues long. CDR3 sequence (DNA): TGTGCCAGCAGTGTTACAGGGGGTAAAGCTTTCTTT. It specifies CASSVTGGKAFF.

The chain has TRBV10-1 and TRBJ2-6, with TRBD2 matching over 10 bases. V was clipped by 4 bases and J by 0 bases; unmatched bases: 3. Germline lookup yields CDR1 WNHNN and CDR2 SYGVQD (reference sequence). The CDR3 totals 17 residues. CDR3 nucleotide sequence: TGCGCCAGCAGTGGGTCTAGCGGGGGCTCTGGGGCCAACGTCCTGACTTTC. Protein product: CASSGSSGGSGANVLTF.

This clone has a single count. V is TRBV5-1 and J is TRBJ1-2, with a possible D match to TRBD1 (5 bases). Germline V CDR1 and CDR2: SGHRS, YFSETQ. V lost 6 bases to trimming and J lost 6 bases, with 15 bases between them. The CDR3 consists of 13 residues. The CDR3 DNA sequence: TGCGCCAGCAAAATTATAGGGGCAGATGGCTACACCTTC. Translated, it gives CASKIIGADGYTF.